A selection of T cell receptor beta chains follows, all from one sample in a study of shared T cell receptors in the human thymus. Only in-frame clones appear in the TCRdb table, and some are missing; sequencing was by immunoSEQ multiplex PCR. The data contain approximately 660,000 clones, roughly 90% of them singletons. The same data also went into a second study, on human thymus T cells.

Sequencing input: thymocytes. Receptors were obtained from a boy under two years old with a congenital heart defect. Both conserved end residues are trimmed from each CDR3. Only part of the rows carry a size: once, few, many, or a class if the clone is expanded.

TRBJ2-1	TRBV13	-	ASSFQRFSSYNEQF
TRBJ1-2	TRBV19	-	ASKGGQDYGYT
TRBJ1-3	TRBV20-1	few	SASGWNTIY
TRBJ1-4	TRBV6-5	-	ASSPDGPAEKLF
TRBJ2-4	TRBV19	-	ASSIDRLGGANIQY
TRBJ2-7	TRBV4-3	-	ASSQEVWGQGNSREQY
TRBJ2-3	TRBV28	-	ASRSQLAEEDTQY
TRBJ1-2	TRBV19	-	ASSLDREGIT
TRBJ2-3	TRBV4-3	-	ASSLAGGEPAQY
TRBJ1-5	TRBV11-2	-	ASSTGHNQPQH
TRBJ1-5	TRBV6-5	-	ASSRDYNQPQH
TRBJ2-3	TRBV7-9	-	ASSLVGSGTSRY
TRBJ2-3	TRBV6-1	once	ASKPGRGADTQY
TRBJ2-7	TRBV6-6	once	ASSLPESEQY
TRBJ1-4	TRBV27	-	ASTRAGGVGEKLF
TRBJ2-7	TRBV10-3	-	AISLNRDLSYEQY
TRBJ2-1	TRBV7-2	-	ASSDDWPGRFYNEQF
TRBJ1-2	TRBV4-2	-	ASSQRLEDNYGYT
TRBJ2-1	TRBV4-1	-	ASSQGPNPDEQF
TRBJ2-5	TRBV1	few	TSRLPRCQQGYQETQY
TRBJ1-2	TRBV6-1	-	ASSEAAREHGRSVYT
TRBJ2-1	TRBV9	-	ASSVDKREKVNEQF
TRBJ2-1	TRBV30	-	AWSGSGRGNDEQF
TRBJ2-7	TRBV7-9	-	ASSPKQGDLGQY
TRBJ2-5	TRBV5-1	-	ASRHYRVETQY
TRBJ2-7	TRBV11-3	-	ASSKLAHEQY
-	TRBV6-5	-	ASSYFGGDVQYEQY
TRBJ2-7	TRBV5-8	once	ASSFIIPGQGRDEQY
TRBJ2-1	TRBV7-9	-	ASSRGLNEQF
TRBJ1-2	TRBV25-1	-	ASSEITGGNYGYT
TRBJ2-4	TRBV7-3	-	ASSLTSPSPAKNIQY
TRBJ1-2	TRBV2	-	ASIGGQDYGYT
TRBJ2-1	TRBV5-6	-	ASSRDFYNEQF
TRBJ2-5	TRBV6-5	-	ASSCRQSSQETQY
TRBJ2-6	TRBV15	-	ATSRLRVRGANVLT
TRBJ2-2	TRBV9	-	ASSETEPTGELF
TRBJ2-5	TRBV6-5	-	ASSYRGQEQETQY
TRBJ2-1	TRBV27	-	ASSLAGRSYNEQF
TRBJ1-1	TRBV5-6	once	ASSLNQGRNTEAF
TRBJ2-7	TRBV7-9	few	ASSLDLAPFYEQY
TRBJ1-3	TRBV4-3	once	ASSTLTLQGAGNTIY
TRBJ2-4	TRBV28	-	ASQLRAQQPMVAKNIQY
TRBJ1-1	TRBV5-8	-	ASHTSSMNTEAF
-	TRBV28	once	ASRGSIMPSSYEQY
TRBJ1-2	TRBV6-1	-	ASRLDPGGYGYT
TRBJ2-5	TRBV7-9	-	ASSFSGIGETQY
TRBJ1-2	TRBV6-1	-	ASIPGHYGYT
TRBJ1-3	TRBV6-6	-	ASSYSGPLSGNTIY
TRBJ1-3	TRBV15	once	ATSTGGGNTIY
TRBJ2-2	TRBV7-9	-	ASRPHRAGELF
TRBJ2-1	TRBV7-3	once	ASSLRAQSSGRIYNEQF
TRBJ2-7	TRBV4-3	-	ASSQEQGPGAYEQY
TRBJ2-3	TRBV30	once	AWSVRGQGTSSPTDTQY
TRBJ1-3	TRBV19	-	ASSITGGGKVGNTIY
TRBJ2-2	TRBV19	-	ASSPGVLAEENTGELF
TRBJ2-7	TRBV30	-	AWSDQGLYEQY
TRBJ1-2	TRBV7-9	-	ASSQRREYGYT
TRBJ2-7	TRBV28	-	ASSRESGRSSYEQY
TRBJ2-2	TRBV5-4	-	ASSVSGRHTGELF